This TCR beta chain was found in a study of blood T cell repertoires in COVID-19. Study-level information: T cells, B-cell-depleted T cells, or PBMCs provided the cDNA or gDNA that served as material.

Per the germline V gene, CDR1 is MNHEY and CDR2 is SMNVEV (reference sequence). Trimming pared 5 bases from V and 2 bases from J, leaving 12 bases between. This CDR3 comprises 14 residues. Assay: immunoSEQ multiplex PCR; the TCRdb copy retains only in-frame clones and omits some. The data show 150,000 or so clones, approximately 86% seen once. V and J are TRBV27 and TRBJ1-1, with D perhaps matching TRBD1 (5 bases). The receptor was isolated from a man between 60 and 70 years old with acute or convalescent COVID-19. The specimen was peripheral blood. The CDR3 DNA is TGTGCCAGCAGTACTCCGACAGCTAACACTGAAGCTTTCTTT. This codes for CASSTPTANTEAFF.